Listed here is a single T cell receptor beta chain. Profiling relied on immunoSEQ multiplex PCR, and the TCRdb table lists in-frame clones only, not all of them. This repertoire shows 650,000 to 950,000 clones, 70% to 90% found once; its top ten account for under 0.012%. The sample comes from a study of shared T cell receptors in the human thymus. This CDR3 contains 19 residues. The data also belong to a second study, concerning human thymus T cells. That paper notes: Thymus pieces cut out during corrective heart surgery were the tissue that was used. Thymic and blood repertoires seemed to show skewed V and J gene use. A high degree of thymic repertoire overlap among unrelated individuals was reported in related research.

The sample was thymocytes. This sequence was found in a girl under three years old with a congenital heart defect. This chain links TRBV21-1 with TRBJ1-1; the table names TRBD1, a call not compared with the DNA. TRBV21-1 is a documented pseudogene. As DNA, the CDR3 is TGTGCCAGCAGCAAAGGAATCCCCTCGGCAGGACAAACGAACACTGAAGCTTTCTTT. Translated, it gives CASSKGIPSAGQTNTEAFF.